The sample holds a few counts of the clone carrying this T cell receptor (beta chain). The antigen remains unidentified. Sorted cells reached over 95% purity in every population. The whole isolated RNA underwent reverse transcription, so sequencing captured expressed TCRB transcripts. A few million reads, on average, came from each naive, central memory and regulatory T cell sample. The method was immunoSEQ multiplex PCR; TCRdb's version includes in-frame clones alone and lacks a portion of them. The table lists 45,000 to 65,000 clones, 40% to 60% of them singletons, with around 2.7% in the top ten. The data are from a study of beta chain features in type 1 diabetes. General study points: Shortening of TCRB CDR3s, moderate but significant, appeared in all four CD4+ subsets of Type 1 diabetes patients. For TCRB rearrangement, an influence of HLA type remained unresolved here.

Trimming shortened V by 3 bases and J by 8 bases, and 10 bases separated the two germline ends. This CDR3 comprises 12 residues. Germline V lookup: CDR1 LNHDA, CDR2 SQIVND (reference sequence). Sequencing was done on a sample of Tregs from blood. The chain has TRBV19 and TRBJ1-2, with D unresolved. The receptor was derived from a woman between 40 and 50 years old with type 1 diabetes. CDR3 in amino acids: CASSIRTRGYTF. CDR3 in DNA: TGTGCCAGTAGTATCCGCACTAGGGGCTACACCTTC.